This T cell receptor (beta chain) appears in the sequencing data of a study of blood T cell repertoires in COVID-19 (dated by TCRdb to about 2020). About the investigation overall: The collaborator samples originated in the United States, Italy and Spain and spanned the acute and convalescent phases of COVID-19. The repertoires were released in a freely available public database meant as a resource for research on the immune response to SARS-CoV-2. Where available, HLA class I and class II types were taken from metadata supplied by the sample provider and were not determined by assay-based typing. Samples came from the ongoing ImmuneRACE study (first 160 participants) plus 1,254 subjects from 6 global collaborators. Subjects who had been exposed to COVID-19, were actively infected with it, or had recovered from it provided the deeply sampled blood TCRbeta repertoires that made up the dataset. The material from the prospective study consisted of cDNA or gDNA derived from T cells, B-cell-depleted T cells, or PBMCs. Sample metadata almost always included a de-identified subject ID, COVID-19 status, age in years and sex. Overall results and qualifications from the work: The quantity of clinical and demographic metadata differed by source and by participant and was supplied without curation.

Reading from cysteine to phenylalanine, the CDR3 counts 16 amino acids. The sequence is cut down to CDR3 DNA, 48 bases in frame from base 1. For CDR1 and CDR2, the germline V gene (reference sequence) lists LNHNV and YYDKDF. The junction shows trimming of 5 bases on V and 2 bases on J, plus 16 bases between the germline ends. The immunoSEQ Assay, a bias-controlled multiplex PCR, was used to amplify TCRbeta CDR3 regions from genomic DNA. On the authors' methods: Within the assay, amplification of reference gene primers was used to estimate how many nucleated cells each sample contained. To quantify the absolute abundance of each unique TCRbeta CDR3 rearrangement, sequence reads were collapsed and filtered. Productive Simpson clonality was computed per sample as the square root of Simpson's diversity index over productive rearrangements. The clones in this table, taken by TCRdb from immuneACCESS, are in-frame only. Not every clone is retained; where verified, under half of the shortfall comes from an unresolved V gene, and the cause of the rest is unknown. The DNA gave D and trimming, while V, J and clone size come from that table. Here the sample has approximately 220,000 clones; about four fifths occur a single time. The top ten clones comprise over 3.5% of the sample.

Remarks on this clone: Its binding antigen is unknown. Base qualities were left out, and no much larger clone turns up one base away.

Each collaborating institution followed its own protocols to collect whole blood in K2EDTA tubes. For TCRbeta analysis, collaborator samples were shipped as frozen whole blood, as isolated PBMCs, or as DNA extracted from either sample type. The rearranged chain carries TRBV15 and TRBJ1-5; TRBD1 could be the D gene, as 6 bases match. This TCR derives from a woman in her 70s with acute or convalescent COVID-19. The specimen was peripheral blood. The CDR3 protein is CATSLFRGSGNQPQHF. The DNA sequence is given as TGTGCCACCAGCCTTTTCAGGGGTAGCGGCAATCAGCCCCAGCATTTT.